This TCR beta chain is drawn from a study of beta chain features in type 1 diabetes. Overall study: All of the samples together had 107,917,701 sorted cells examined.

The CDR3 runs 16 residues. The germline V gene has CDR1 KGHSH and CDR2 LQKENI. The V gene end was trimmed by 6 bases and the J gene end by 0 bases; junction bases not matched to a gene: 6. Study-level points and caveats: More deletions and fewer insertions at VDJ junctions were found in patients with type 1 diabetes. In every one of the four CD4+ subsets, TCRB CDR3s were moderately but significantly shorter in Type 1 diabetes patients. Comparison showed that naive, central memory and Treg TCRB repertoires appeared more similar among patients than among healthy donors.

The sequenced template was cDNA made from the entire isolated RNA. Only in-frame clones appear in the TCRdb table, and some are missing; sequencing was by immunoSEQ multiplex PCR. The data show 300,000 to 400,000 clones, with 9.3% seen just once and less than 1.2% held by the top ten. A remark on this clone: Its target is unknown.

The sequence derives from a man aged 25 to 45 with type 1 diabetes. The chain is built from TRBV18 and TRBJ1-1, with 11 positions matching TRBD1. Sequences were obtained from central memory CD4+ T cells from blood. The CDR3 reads CASSFGQGAVNTEAFF. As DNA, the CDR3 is TGTGCCAGCTCCTTCGGACAGGGGGCGGTGAACACTGAAGCTTTCTTT.